This T cell receptor (beta chain) comes out of a study of T cell responses to AZD1222 COVID-19 vaccine. Study details: Pooling of second doses given at about 4 or about 12 weeks was done. Regarding the study as a whole: The donors showed a predominance of white British ancestry and of females, with possible underestimation of clonal diversity. Among vaccine-associated CD4 TCRs, coverage spanned spike, with dominance at 160-218 and 743-854.

Measured with immunoSEQ multiplex PCR; TCRdb has only the in-frame clones, and not every one. This table has 90,000 to 140,000 clones, 88% appearing once. Germline loops: CDR1 LGHDT, CDR2 YNNKEL (reference sequence). V lost 1 base to trimming and J lost 0 bases, with 4 bases between them. The CDR3 runs to 13 residues. Details on this clone: Its specificity is unknown.

The specimen comprised peripheral blood, sampled on day 0 of AZD1222 vaccination. The chain is built from TRBV3-1 (or the pseudogene TRBV3-2) and TRBJ2-7; no firm D call. The clonotype was recovered from an adult in good health. The CDR3 is CASSQVDSYEQYF. The CDR3 DNA reads TGTGCCAGCAGCCAAGTAGACTCCTACGAGCAGTACTTC.